One and the same sample provided the 11 T cell receptor beta chains below, sequenced in a study of blood T cell repertoires in COVID-19 (dated by TCRdb to between 2020 and 2021). The method was the immunoSEQ multiplex PCR assay. Imported from immuneACCESS, the table was reduced by TCRdb to in-frame sequences with V and J called. These copies leave out some clones; in studies compared against another copy, an unresolved V gene accounts for under half, and the cause of the remainder is not known. This sample is represented by over 300,000 clones; around nine tenths of them were singletons. The leading ten clones occupy 8% to 10% of the sample. The specimen sequenced was PBMCs or T cells enriched from blood (not recorded which). These receptors came from a woman aged 40 to 50 who had recovered from COVID-19.

The rearrangement joins TRBV9 to TRBJ2-1, with no clear D. Germline CDR1 and CDR2: SGDLS and YYNGEE. Trimming cost V 0 bases and J 0 bases, with 7 bases left between them. CDR3 length: 15 residues. The CDR3 sequence is CASSVDSSSYNEQFF. CDR3 nucleotides: TGTGCCAGCAGCGTAGATTCCTCCTCCTACAATGAGCAGTTCTTC.

The chain is built from TRBV9 and TRBJ2-5, with TRBD2 matching over 8 bases. This CDR3 comprises 19 residues. CDR1 and CDR2 (germline): SGDLS, YYNGEE. Trimming cost V 0 bases and J 2 bases; bases outside gene matches: 15. For the CDR3, the DNA is TGTGCCAGCAGCGTAGGAGGGGGAGGGGCTAGCGGGCCTCAAGAGACCCAGTACTTC. Translated, it gives CASSVGGGGASGPQETQYF.

The rearrangement links TRBV12-1 to TRBJ2-1; TRBD2 was called by the table and not checked on the DNA. TRBV12-1 is deemed a pseudogene. The CDR3 has 16 amino acids. CDR3 coding DNA: TGTGCCAGCAGCTTTGTCCCCCGGGAGGGCCGGGATGAGCAGTTCTTC. It encodes CASSFVPREGRDEQFF.

V is TRBV6-2 or TRBV6-3 and J is TRBJ2-7; no definite D call. The V end was cut by 2 bases, the J end by 6 bases, with 14 bases between. The CDR3 is 14 amino acids. Germline lookup yields CDR1 MNHEY and CDR2 SVGEGT. As DNA, the CDR3 is TGTGCCAGCAGTTACCGGTTAACGGGTGGCGAGCAGTACTTC. As protein: CASSYRLTGGEQYF.

This rearrangement joins TRBV11-3 to TRBJ1-1, with TRBD1 matching 8 bases. The CDR3 contains 15 residues. CDR1 and CDR2 (germline): SGHNT, YENEEA. J lost 4 bases, V lost 5 bases, and 9 bases had no gene match. This CDR3 reads CASSLTGTGSTEAFF. CDR3 nucleotide sequence: TGTGCCAGCAGCCTAACCGGGACAGGAAGCACTGAAGCTTTCTTT.

The chain links TRBV24-1 to TRBJ2-3; D might be TRBD1 (6 bases). Per the germline V gene, CDR1 is KGHDR and CDR2 is SFDVKD. The CDR3 runs to 16 residues. Trimming removed 2 bases at V and 0 bases at J, with 11 bases between. DNA of the CDR3: TGTGCCACCAGTGATTACAGGGAAACTAGCACAGATACGCAGTATTTT. Translated: CATSDYRETSTDTQYF.

This clone was counted once. The chain joins TRBV19 to TRBJ1-5, with D possibly being TRBD1 (5 bases). Germline CDR1 is LNHDA and CDR2 is SQIVND (reference sequence). V lost 3 bases, J lost 1 base, and 10 bases lay in between. The CDR3 contains 15 residues. The CDR3 loop reads CASSMMGGSNQPQHF. The CDR3, as DNA: TGTGCCAGTAGTATGATGGGGGGAAGCAATCAGCCCCAGCATTTT.

The chain couples TRBV11-2 to TRBJ2-1, with TRBD2 matching 13 bases. Trimming removed 3 bases from V and 2 bases from J; junction bases left unmatched: 4. The CDR3 sequence is 17 residues long. Germline V gene sequence: CDR1 SGHAT, CDR2 FQNNGV. The CDR3 loop reads CASSFSTSGGTYNEQFF. The DNA for the CDR3 is TGTGCCAGCAGCTTCTCGACTAGCGGGGGGACCTACAATGAGCAGTTCTTC.

The rearrangement links TRBV11-2 to TRBJ2-5; 11 nucleotides align to TRBD2. The CDR3 has 14 residues. The ends lost 2 bases at V and 4 bases at J; junction bases unmatched: 0. Germline V gene data show CDR1 as SGHAT and CDR2 as FQNNGV. This CDR3 reads CASSLLAGGETQYF. For the CDR3, the DNA is TGTGCCAGCAGCTTACTAGCGGGGGGAGAGACCCAGTACTTC.

The V gene is TRBV5-4, the J gene TRBJ2-5; 10 bases agree with TRBD1. The J segment lost 4 bases and the V segment lost 2 bases, leaving 8 bases of the junction unmatched. Germline V CDR1 and CDR2: SGHNT, YYREEE (reference sequence). The CDR3 has 16 residues. DNA of the CDR3: TGTGCCAGCAGCTTCTCCGGGACAGGGGTAGGAGAGACCCAGTACTTC. This translates into CASSFSGTGVGETQYF.

This rearrangement joins TRBV2 to TRBJ1-1; D is ambiguous. There are 13 residues in the CDR3. Germline V gene sequence: CDR1 SNHLY, CDR2 FYNNEI. Between the trimmed V and J ends, which lost 3 bases and 2 bases, there was a span of 7 bases. The CDR3 DNA reads as TGTGCCAGCAGTGATGTGGCAAACACTGAAGCTTTCTTT. Translating it yields CASSDVANTEAFF.